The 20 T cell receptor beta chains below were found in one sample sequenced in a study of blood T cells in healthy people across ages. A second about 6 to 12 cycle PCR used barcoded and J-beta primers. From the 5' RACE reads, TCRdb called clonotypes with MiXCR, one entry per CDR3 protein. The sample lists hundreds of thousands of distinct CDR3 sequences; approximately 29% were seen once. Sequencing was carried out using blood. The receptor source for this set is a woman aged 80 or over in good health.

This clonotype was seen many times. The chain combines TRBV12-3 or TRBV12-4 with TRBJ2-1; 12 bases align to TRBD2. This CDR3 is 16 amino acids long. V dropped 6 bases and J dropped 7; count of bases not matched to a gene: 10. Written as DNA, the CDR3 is TGTGCCAGCAGGGCCACCCTAGCGGGAGGGAGAAATGAGCAGTTCTTC. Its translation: CASRATLAGGRNEQFF.

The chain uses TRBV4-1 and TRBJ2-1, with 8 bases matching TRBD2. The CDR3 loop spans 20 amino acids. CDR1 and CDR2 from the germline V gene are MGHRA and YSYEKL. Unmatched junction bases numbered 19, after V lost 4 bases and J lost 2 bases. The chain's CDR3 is CASSPDHLRGRGGTYNEQFF. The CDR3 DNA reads TGCGCCAGCAGCCCAGATCATCTCCGTGGACGGGGGGGCACCTACAATGAGCAGTTCTTC.

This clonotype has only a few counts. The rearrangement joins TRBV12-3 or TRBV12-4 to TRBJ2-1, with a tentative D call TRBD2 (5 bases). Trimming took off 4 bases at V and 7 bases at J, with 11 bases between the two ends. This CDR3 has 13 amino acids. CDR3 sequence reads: CASSSGLDNEQFF. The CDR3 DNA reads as TGTGCCAGCAGTTCCGGACTTGATAATGAGCAGTTCTTC.

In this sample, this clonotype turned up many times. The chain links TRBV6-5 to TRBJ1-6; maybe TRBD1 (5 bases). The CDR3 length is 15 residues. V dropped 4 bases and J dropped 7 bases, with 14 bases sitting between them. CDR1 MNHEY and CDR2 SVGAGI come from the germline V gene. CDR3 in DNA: TGTGCCAGCAGTTCCCAGGGTGCCACCAATTCACCCCTCCACTTT. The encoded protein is CASSSQGATNSPLHF.

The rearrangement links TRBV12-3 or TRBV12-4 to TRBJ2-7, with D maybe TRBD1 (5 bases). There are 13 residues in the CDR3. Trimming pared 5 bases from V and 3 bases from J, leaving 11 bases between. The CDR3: CASSPDSFYEQYF. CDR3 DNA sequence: TGTGCCAGCAGTCCAGACAGCTTCTACGAGCAGTACTTC.

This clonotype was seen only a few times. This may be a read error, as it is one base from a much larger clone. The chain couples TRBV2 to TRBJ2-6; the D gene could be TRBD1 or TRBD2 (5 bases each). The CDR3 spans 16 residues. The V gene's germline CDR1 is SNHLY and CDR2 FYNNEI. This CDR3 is CASSEARTPGANVRTF. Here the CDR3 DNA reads TGTGCCAGCAGTGAAGCGCGAACACCCGGGGCCAACGTCCGGACTTTC.

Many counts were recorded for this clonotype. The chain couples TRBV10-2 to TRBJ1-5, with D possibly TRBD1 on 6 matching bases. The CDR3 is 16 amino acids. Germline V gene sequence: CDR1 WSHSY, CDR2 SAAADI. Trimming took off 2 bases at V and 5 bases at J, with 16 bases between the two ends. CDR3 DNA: TGCGCCAGCAGTGAGCAGGACAGAAGGAGCGATCAGCCCCAGCATTTT. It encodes CASSEQDRRSDQPQHF.

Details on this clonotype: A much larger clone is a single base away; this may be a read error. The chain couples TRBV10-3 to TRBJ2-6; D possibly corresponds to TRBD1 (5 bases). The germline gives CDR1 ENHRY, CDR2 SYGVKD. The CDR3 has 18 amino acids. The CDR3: CAISAVKGEGAGANVRTF. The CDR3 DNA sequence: TGTGCCATCAGTGCGGTCAAGGGCGAAGGAGCTGGGGCCAACGTCCGGACTTTC.

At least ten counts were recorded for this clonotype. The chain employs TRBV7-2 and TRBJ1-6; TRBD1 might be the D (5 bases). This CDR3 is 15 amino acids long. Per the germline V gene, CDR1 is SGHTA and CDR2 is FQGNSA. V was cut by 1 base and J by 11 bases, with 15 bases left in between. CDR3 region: CASSLGGPRGTPLHF. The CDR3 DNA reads TGTGCCAGCAGCTTAGGCGGGCCTCGGGGGACACCCCTCCACTTT.

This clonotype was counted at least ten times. The CDR3 DNA reads TGTGCCAGCCAAAAGACTGGACGTGAGTACAATGAGCAGTTCTTC. Its translation: CASQKTGREYNEQFF. V usage is TRBV5-5 and J usage is TRBJ2-1; unclear D gene. The germline CDR1 and CDR2 sequences are SGHKS and YYEKEE (reference sequence). Trimming pared 7 bases from V and 4 bases from J, leaving 18 bases between. This CDR3 comprises 15 residues. Drawing the rest from reference TRBV5-5 and TRBJ2-1, the complete variable domain is DAGVTQSPTHLIKTRGQQVTLRCSPISGHKSVSWYQQVLGQGPQFIFQYYEKEERGRGNFPDRFSARQFPNYSSELNVNALLLGDSALYLCASQKTGREYNEQFFGPGTRLTVL.

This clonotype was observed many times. In DNA form, the CDR3 reads TGTGCCAGCAGCTTAGCGGCGATAGCGGGGGGCAATGAGCAGTTCTTC. Amino acids: CASSLAAIAGGNEQFF. The rearrangement joins TRBV7-2 to TRBJ2-1; 10 bases fit TRBD2. Germline V lookup: CDR1 SGHTA, CDR2 FQGNSA. Trimming cost V 0 bases and J 6 bases; bases outside gene matches: 5. This CDR3 is built from 16 residues. The complete variable domain, with remaining parts taken from reference TRBV7-2 and TRBJ2-1, reads GAGVSQSPSNKVTEKGKDVELRCDPISGHTALYWYRQSLGQGLEFLIYFQGNSAPDKSGLPSDRFSAERTGGSVSTLTIQRTQQEDSAVYLCASSLAAIAGGNEQFFGPGTRLTVL.

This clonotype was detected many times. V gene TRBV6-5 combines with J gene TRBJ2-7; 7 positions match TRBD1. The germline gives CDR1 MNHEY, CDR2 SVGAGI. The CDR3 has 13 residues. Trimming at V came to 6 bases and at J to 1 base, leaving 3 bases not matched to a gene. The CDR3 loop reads CASRRQGSYEQYF. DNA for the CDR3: TGTGCCAGCAGGCGACAGGGATCCTACGAGCAGTACTTC.

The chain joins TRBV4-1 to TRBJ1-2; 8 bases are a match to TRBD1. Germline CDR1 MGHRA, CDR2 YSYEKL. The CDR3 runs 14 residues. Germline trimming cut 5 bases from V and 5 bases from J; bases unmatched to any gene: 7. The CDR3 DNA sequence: TGCGCCAGCAGCTTTGGGACAGGAGAGTATGGCTACACCTTC. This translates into CASSFGTGEYGYTF.

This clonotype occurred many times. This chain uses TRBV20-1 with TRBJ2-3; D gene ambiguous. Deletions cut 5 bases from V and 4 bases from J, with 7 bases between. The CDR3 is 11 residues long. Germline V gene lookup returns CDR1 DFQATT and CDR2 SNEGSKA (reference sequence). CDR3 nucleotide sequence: TGCAGTGCTCCTGGCCCAGATACGCAGTATTTT. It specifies CSAPGPDTQYF.

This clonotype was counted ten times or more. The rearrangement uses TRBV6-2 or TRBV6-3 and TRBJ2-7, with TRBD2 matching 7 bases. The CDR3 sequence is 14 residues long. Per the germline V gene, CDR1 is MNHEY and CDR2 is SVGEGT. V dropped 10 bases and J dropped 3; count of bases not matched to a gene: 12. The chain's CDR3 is CANPRSSGNYEQYF. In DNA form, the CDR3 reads TGTGCCAACCCCCGGTCTAGCGGAAACTACGAGCAGTACTTC.

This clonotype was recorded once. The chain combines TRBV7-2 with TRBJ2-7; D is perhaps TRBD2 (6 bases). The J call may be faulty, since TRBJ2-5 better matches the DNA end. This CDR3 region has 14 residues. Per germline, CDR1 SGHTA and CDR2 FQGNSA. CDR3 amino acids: CASSQLGGDGTQYF. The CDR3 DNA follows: TGTGCCAGCAGCCAGCTGGGGGGAGACGGGACCCAGTACTTC.

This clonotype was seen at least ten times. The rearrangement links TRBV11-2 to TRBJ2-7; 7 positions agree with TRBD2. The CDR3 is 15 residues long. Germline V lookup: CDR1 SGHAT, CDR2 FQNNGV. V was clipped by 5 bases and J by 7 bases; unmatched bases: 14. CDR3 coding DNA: TGTGCCAGCAGCCCGCGGGGAGGGGCGTCTGGAGAGCAGTACTTC. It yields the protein CASSPRGGASGEQYF. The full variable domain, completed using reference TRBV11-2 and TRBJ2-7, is EAGVAQSPRYKIIEKRQSVAFWCNPISGHATLYWYQQILGQGPKLLIQFQNNGVVDDSQLPKDRFSAERLKGVDSTLKIQPAKLEDSAVYLCASSPRGGASGEQYFGPGTRLTVT.

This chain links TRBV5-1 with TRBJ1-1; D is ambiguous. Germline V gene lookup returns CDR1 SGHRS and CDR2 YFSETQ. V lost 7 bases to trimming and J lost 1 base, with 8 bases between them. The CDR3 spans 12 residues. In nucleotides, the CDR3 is TGCGCCAGCGGGGTAGAGAACACTGAAGCTTTCTTT. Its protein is CASGVENTEAFF.

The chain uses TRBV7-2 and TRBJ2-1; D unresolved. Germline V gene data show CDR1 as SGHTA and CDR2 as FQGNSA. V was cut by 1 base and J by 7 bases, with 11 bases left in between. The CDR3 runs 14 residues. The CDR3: CASSLGRRSNEQFF. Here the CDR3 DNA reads TGTGCCAGCAGCTTAGGCAGGAGATCGAATGAGCAGTTCTTC.

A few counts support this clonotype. CDR3 in amino acids: CASSEGEYGYTF. CDR3 nucleotides: TGCGCCAGCAGCGAGGGGGAATATGGCTACACCTTC. The chain links TRBV5-1 to TRBJ1-2, with D maybe TRBD1 (6 bases). The CDR3 covers 12 residues. V lost 4 bases and J 5 bases, leaving 9 bases between the germline ends. CDR1 and CDR2 (germline): SGHRS, YFSETQ.